Each of the 21 T cell receptor beta chains below was sequenced from the same sample in a study of blood T cell repertoires in COVID-19. Libraries were prepared by immunoSEQ multiplex PCR; TCRdb keeps only in-frame clonotypes and omits some of them. The sample includes a few hundred thousand clones, approximately 92% of them seen just once. The sample taken for sequencing was PBMCs or T cells enriched from blood (not recorded which). Source of these receptors: a woman under 40 who had recovered from COVID-19.

The chain couples TRBV7-2 to TRBJ1-1, with 7 bases fitting TRBD1. The V segment lost 6 bases and the J segment 4 bases; nucleotides outside the gene matches: 8. The CDR3 totals 14 residues. In germline, CDR1 is SGHTA, CDR2 FQGNSA. CDR3 bases: TGTGCCAGCAGGATTCAGGGGGTAGGCACTGAAGCTTTCTTT. It is translated as CASRIQGVGTEAFF.

The chain recombines TRBV28 with TRBJ1-5; tentative D call: TRBD1 (5 bases). CDR1 is MDHEN and CDR2 is SYDVKM in the germline V gene. Trimming removed 3 bases from V and 6 bases from J, with 9 bases in between. CDR3 length: 13 amino acids. The CDR3 DNA reads as TGTGCCAGCAGTTTCAGGGTGATTCAGCCCCAGCATTTT. Amino acid sequence: CASSFRVIQPQHF.

CDR3: CASSPRGARYEQYF. In DNA form, the CDR3 reads TGTGCCAGCAGTCCCCGGGGGGCTCGATACGAGCAGTACTTC. V gene TRBV27 combines with J gene TRBJ2-7; tentative D call: TRBD2 (7 bases). Looked up from germline, CDR1 is MNHEY and CDR2 is SMNVEV (reference sequence). This CDR3 spans 14 amino acids. Trimming took off 5 bases at V and 4 bases at J, with 15 bases between the two ends.

The genes are TRBV10-3 and TRBJ2-3; weak D call: TRBD1 (6 bases). Germline loops: CDR1 ENHRY, CDR2 SYGVKD. The CDR3 loop spans 13 amino acids. V lost 5 bases to trimming and J lost 6 bases, with 12 bases between them. The CDR3 DNA reads as TGTGCCATCAGTACCGGGACAAGTGATACGCAGTATTTT. It yields the protein CAISTGTSDTQYF.

The rearrangement uses TRBV4-1 and TRBJ2-1; 7 bases map to TRBD1. The CDR3 has 15 amino acids. The J segment lost 4 bases and the V segment lost 3 bases, leaving 6 bases of the junction unmatched. In germline, CDR1 is MGHRA, CDR2 YSYEKL. DNA for the CDR3: TGCGCCAGCAGCCAGAACAGGGGCGGGTACAATGAGCAGTTCTTC. It yields the protein CASSQNRGGYNEQFF.

The chain is built from TRBV4-2 and TRBJ2-1; tentative D call: TRBD1 (5 bases). V lost 6 bases to trimming and J lost 3 bases, with 12 bases between them. Germline values: CDR1 LGHNA, CDR2 YNFKEQ. This CDR3 comprises 14 residues. The CDR3 region is CASSYNRGYNEQFF. In nucleotides, the CDR3 is TGTGCCAGCAGTTACAATAGGGGCTACAATGAGCAGTTCTTC.

This rearrangement joins TRBV11-3 to TRBJ2-2; a weak D match, TRBD2 (7 bases). This CDR3 has 17 residues. V was shortened by 3 bases and J by 1 base, with 15 bases between the two germline ends. Per the germline V gene, CDR1 is SGHNT and CDR2 is YENEEA. The CDR3 DNA reads TGTGCCAGCAGCTTCCTCGAGGGGGGGGAGAACACCGGGGAGCTGTTTTTT. Residues: CASSFLEGGENTGELFF.

V usage is TRBV23-1 and J usage is TRBJ2-5; 12 bases agree with TRBD1. TRBV23-1 is placed among ORFs of uncertain function. V dropped 1 base and J dropped 4; count of bases not matched to a gene: 7. The CDR3 consists of 17 residues. Written as DNA, the CDR3 is TGCGCCAGCAGTCAATTGGGACAGGGGGCGCATCGAGAGACCCAGTACTTC. It encodes CASSQLGQGAHRETQYF.

The V call is TRBV27, the J call TRBJ2-1, with a weak D call TRBD2 (5 bases). The length of the CDR3 is 12 residues. Trimming took off 2 bases at V and 9 bases at J, with 8 bases between the two ends. From germline, CDR1 is MNHEY and CDR2 SMNVEV (reference sequence). For the CDR3, the DNA is TGTGCCAGCAGTTTAAGAGGGTTTGAGCAGTTCTTC. Amino acids: CASSLRGFEQFF.

The rearrangement uses TRBV2 and TRBJ1-2; possible D gene TRBD1, 5 bases. CDR1 is SNHLY, CDR2 FYNNEI, per germline. The CDR3 runs to 15 residues. V was clipped by 3 bases and J by 4 bases, with 15 bases between them. The chain's CDR3 is CASSEATEGPYGYTF. In nucleotides, the CDR3 is TGTGCCAGCAGTGAGGCCACGGAGGGACCCTATGGCTACACCTTC.

The chain joins TRBV5-4 to TRBJ2-6; TRBD1 matches at 9 bases. J lost 4 bases, V lost 5 bases, and 7 bases had no gene match. Germline loops: CDR1 SGHNT, CDR2 YYREEE (reference sequence). The CDR3 covers 16 residues. The CDR3 sequence is CASSDGTGFGANVLTF. In DNA form, the CDR3 reads TGTGCCAGCAGTGACGGGACAGGGTTCGGGGCCAACGTCCTGACTTTC.

The chain combines TRBV19 with TRBJ2-3; D may be TRBD2 (5 bases). The CDR3 has 14 amino acids. Trimming removed 5 bases at V and 2 bases at J, with 11 bases between. Germline CDR1 reads LNHDA; CDR2 reads SQIVND (reference sequence). The CDR3 sequence: CASSPSDFTDTQYF. The CDR3 DNA sequence: TGTGCCAGTAGTCCCTCGGACTTCACAGATACGCAGTATTTT.

The V gene is TRBV7-3, the J gene TRBJ2-3; D is undetermined. With 0 bases removed from V and 0 bases from J, the gap between germline ends came to 4 bases. Germline V gene sequence: CDR1 SGHTA, CDR2 FQGTGA. CDR3 length equals 14 residues. DNA of the CDR3: TGTGCCAGCAGCTTAACAGCTAGCACAGATACGCAGTATTTT. As protein: CASSLTASTDTQYF. Full variable domain (rest looked up from reference TRBV7-3 and TRBJ2-3): GAGVSQTPSNKVTEKGKYVELRCDPISGHTALYWYRQSLGQGPEFLIYFQGTGAADDSGLPNDRFFAVRPEGSVSTLKIQRTERGDSAVYLCASSLTASTDTQYFGPGTRLTVL.

The chain carries TRBV4-3 and TRBJ2-3, with 11 bases fitting TRBD2. CDR3 length: 18 amino acids. Unmatched junction bases numbered 7, after V lost 0 bases and J lost 2 bases. The germline V gene has CDR1 LGHNA and CDR2 YSLEER. Written as DNA, the CDR3 is TGCGCCAGCAGCCAAGATCGGGGTAGCGGGAGGGCCACAGATACGCAGTATTTT. Translated, it gives CASSQDRGSGRATDTQYF.

This CDR3 is CASNPGSYNEQFF. The CDR3, as DNA: TGTGCCAGCAACCCTGGGAGTTACAATGAGCAGTTCTTC. The chain employs TRBV11-2 and TRBJ2-1, with a tentative D call TRBD2 (5 bases). Germline CDR1 and CDR2: SGHAT and FQNNGV. The CDR3 loop spans 13 amino acids. V was clipped by 7 bases and J by 4 bases, with 11 bases between them. The full variable domain, its missing parts supplied by reference TRBV11-2 and TRBJ2-1, is EAGVAQSPRYKIIEKRQSVAFWCNPISGHATLYWYQQILGQGPKLLIQFQNNGVVDDSQLPKDRFSAERLKGVDSTLKIQPAKLEDSAVYLCASNPGSYNEQFFGPGTRLTVL.

V gene TRBV29-1 combines with J gene TRBJ1-1; TRBD1 is a possible D gene (6 bases). Trimming removed 7 bases at V and 4 bases at J, with 16 bases between. From germline, CDR1 is SQVTM and CDR2 ANQGSEA. The CDR3 consists of 13 residues. CDR3 nucleotides: TGCAGCGCCATGACAGGCGGAGGCACTGAAGCTTTCTTT. It yields the protein CSAMTGGGTEAFF.

The V gene is TRBV19, the J gene TRBJ2-3; 10 bases are a match to TRBD2. The CDR3 runs to 15 residues. V lost 3 bases, J lost 6 bases, and 6 bases stayed unmatched. Germline CDR1 LNHDA, CDR2 SQIVND (reference sequence). In DNA form, the CDR3 reads TGTGCCAGTAGTATTAGGAGCGGGAGGGCGGATACGCAGTATTTT. The encoded protein is CASSIRSGRADTQYF.

The chain recombines TRBV19 with TRBJ2-1; a possible D gene is TRBD2 (5 bases). Germline V lookup: CDR1 LNHDA, CDR2 SQIVND (reference sequence). This CDR3 spans 16 amino acids. Deletions cut 7 bases from V and 6 bases from J, with 22 bases between. This chain's CDR3 is CASTDSLRVTGNEQFF. DNA for the CDR3: TGTGCCAGTACAGACTCGTTGAGGGTTACCGGCAATGAGCAGTTCTTC.

The gene calls are TRBV11-3 and TRBJ2-5, with D possibly being TRBD2 (5 bases). The CDR3 contains 15 residues. V was cut by 6 bases and J by 4 bases, with 18 bases left in between. CDR1 is SGHNT and CDR2 is YENEEA in the germline V gene. This CDR3 is CASSTIGEKGETQYF. As DNA, the CDR3 is TGTGCCAGCAGTACCATCGGGGAAAAGGGAGAGACCCAGTACTTC.

V and J are TRBV7-3 and TRBJ2-7; D remains ambiguous. V was shortened by 3 bases and J by 1 base, with 10 bases between the two germline ends. The CDR3 extends over 14 amino acids. CDR1 SGHTA and CDR2 FQGTGA come from the germline V gene. The CDR3 protein is CASSFTFGSYEQYF. The CDR3, as DNA: TGTGCCAGCAGCTTTACCTTCGGTTCCTACGAGCAGTACTTC.

This clone turned up a few times. The chain employs TRBV19 and TRBJ1-1, with D possibly matching TRBD1 (6 bases). The CDR3 runs 13 residues. Trimming left V 9 bases short and J 5 bases short, with 16 bases between. Germline lookup yields CDR1 LNHDA and CDR2 SQIVND (reference sequence). The CDR3 coding sequence is TGTGCCAGCCGTTTGGGGAGGGGGACTGAAGCTTTCTTT. Translation: CASRLGRGTEAFF.